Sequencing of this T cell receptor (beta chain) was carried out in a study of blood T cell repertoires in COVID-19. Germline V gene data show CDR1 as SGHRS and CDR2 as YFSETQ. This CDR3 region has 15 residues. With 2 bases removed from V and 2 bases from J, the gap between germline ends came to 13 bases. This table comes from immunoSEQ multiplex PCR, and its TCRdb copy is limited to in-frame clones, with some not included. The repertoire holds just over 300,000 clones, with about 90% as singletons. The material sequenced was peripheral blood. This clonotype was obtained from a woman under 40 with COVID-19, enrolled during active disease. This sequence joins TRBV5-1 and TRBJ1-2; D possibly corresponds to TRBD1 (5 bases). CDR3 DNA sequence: TGCGCCAGCAGCTTTGGGGGGTTCGGAAACTATGGCTACACCTTC. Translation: CASSFGGFGNYGYTF.